A single sample gave rise to the 5 T cell receptor beta chains below, sequenced in a study of T cell responses to AZD1222 COVID-19 vaccine. The method was immunoSEQ multiplex PCR; TCRdb's version includes in-frame clones alone and lacks a portion of them. The top ten clones hold approximately 4% of a sample with some 140,000 clones, 75% to 90% of them seen once. The input for sequencing was peripheral blood, taken on day 0 of AZD1222 vaccination. These receptors were taken from an adult in good health.

This clone was observed a single time. The chain is built from TRBV6-1 and TRBJ1-6, with 8 bases fitting TRBD1. This CDR3 has 15 amino acids. The germline CDR1 and CDR2 sequences are MNHNS and SASEGT. V shed 2 bases and J 6 bases; nucleotides not matched to a gene: 3. The CDR3 sequence is CASSELDRGNSPLHF. In nucleotides, the CDR3 is TGTGCCAGCAGTGAACTAGACAGGGGTAATTCACCCCTCCACTTT.

The chain employs TRBV7-8 and TRBJ1-2; D is possibly TRBD1 (5 bases). The CDR3 length is 13 residues. Trimming left V 0 bases short and J 8 bases short, with 10 bases between. CDR1 and CDR2 (germline): SGHVS, FQNEAQ. CDR3 in amino acids: CASSLAGPGGYTF. CDR3 sequence (DNA): TGTGCCAGCAGCTTAGCGGGTCCAGGGGGCTACACCTTC.

This clone has just a few counts. The gene calls are TRBV6-1 and TRBJ1-6; D ambiguous. The V end was cut by 4 bases, the J end by 4 bases, with 14 bases between. The CDR3 is 16 amino acids. The V gene's germline CDR1 is MNHNS and CDR2 SASEGT. The CDR3 DNA reads TGTGCCAGCAGTGGAGGTCAGGACCGGTATAATTCACCCCTCCACTTT. The encoded protein is CASSGGQDRYNSPLHF.

The gene calls are TRBV30 and TRBJ2-2; D might be TRBD2 (5 bases). CDR3 length equals 12 residues. The V gene lost 2 bases and the J gene lost 7 bases, with 8 bases spanning the gap. Germline-derived CDR1 and CDR2 are GTSNPN and SVGIG (reference sequence). CDR3 protein: CAWSIEGGELFF. The CDR3 DNA reads as TGTGCCTGGAGTATCGAGGGCGGGGAGCTGTTTTTT.

This clone appeared once. The rearrangement joins TRBV30 to TRBJ1-1; TRBD1 is a possible D gene (5 bases). This CDR3 comprises 14 residues. Germline CDR1 GTSNPN, CDR2 SVGIG (reference sequence). V was shortened by 4 bases and J by 1 base, with 13 bases between the two germline ends. The CDR3 region is CAWIERQRNTEAFF. Here the CDR3 DNA reads TGTGCCTGGATAGAGCGACAGCGGAACACTGAAGCTTTCTTT.